The 32 T cell receptor beta chains given below trace back to one sample, sequenced in a study of T cell repertoires in cytomegalovirus infection. TCRdb re-derived calls from the reads in MiXCR, one entry per CDR3 protein. The sample has about 600,000 distinct CDR3 sequences, approximately 25% seen once; the top ten hold 6.5% to 10%. Sequencing was done on a sample of CD8+ T cells from PBMCs. These receptors were obtained from a human donor in good health (CMV status not recorded). Some clones in this sample may be carry-over from other donors' samples.

In this sample, this clonotype turned up a few times. This chain joins TRBV7-9 and TRBJ2-1; D is unclear. V was trimmed by 5 bases and J by 7 bases, leaving 12 bases between them. In germline, CDR1 is SEHNR, CDR2 FQNEAQ (reference sequence). The length of the CDR3 is 13 residues. CDR3 protein: CASSPQAANEQFF. The CDR3 DNA is TGTGCCAGCAGCCCGCAGGCTGCGAATGAGCAGTTCTTC. Using reference TRBV7-9 and TRBJ2-1 for the parts outside the CDR3, the full variable domain is DTGVSQNPRHKITKRGQNVTFRCDPISEHNRLYWYRQTLGQGPEFLTYFQNEAQLEKSRLLSDRFSAERPKGSFSTLEIQRTEQGDSAMYLCASSPQAANEQFFGPGTRLTVL.

This clonotype was seen more than once but under ten times. In nucleotides, the CDR3 is TGCGCCAGCAGCCAAGTCCTTACAGGGGACTATGGCTACACCTTC. Amino acid sequence: CASSQVLTGDYGYTF. The chain couples TRBV4-1 to TRBJ1-2; TRBD1 agrees at 7 bases. The length of the CDR3 is 15 residues. With 1 base clipped from V and 3 bases from J, the junction kept 5 bases outside the gene matches. The germline gives CDR1 MGHRA, CDR2 YSYEKL.

This clonotype showed up just a few times. The chain recombines TRBV28 with TRBJ1-2; tentatively, D is TRBD1 (6 bases). This CDR3 is 14 amino acids long. Germline CDR1 MDHEN, CDR2 SYDVKM. V lost 2 bases and J 8 bases, leaving 15 bases between the germline ends. The CDR3 DNA is TGTGCCAGCAGTTTAGGGACACCGCGCGGGGGCTACACCTTC. This encodes CASSLGTPRGGYTF.

This clonotype came up a few times. The chain recombines TRBV6-1 with TRBJ2-2; D is unresolved. The CDR3 has 11 amino acids. CDR1 is MNHNS, CDR2 SASEGT, per germline. Trimming removed 6 bases from V and 8 bases from J, with 7 bases in between. CDR3 nucleotide sequence: TGTGCCAGCAGCTCTTTTGGGGAGCTGTTTTTT. Translating it yields CASSSFGELFF.

This clonotype was recorded at least ten times. The V gene is TRBV7-6, the J gene TRBJ2-2; D is possibly TRBD1 (5 bases). The CDR3 loop spans 16 amino acids. The germline V and J ends were trimmed by 5 bases and 3 bases, with 16 bases remaining between them. Germline values: CDR1 SGHVS, CDR2 FNYEAQ. In nucleotides, the CDR3 is TGTGCCAGCAGCGTAGAGCAGGGCGCGGACACCGGGGAGCTGTTTTTT. Protein sequence: CASSVEQGADTGELFF.

The CDR3 loop is CSASGQPGGTEAFF. The CDR3 region has the DNA TGCAGTGCTTCCGGACAGCCAGGAGGGACTGAAGCTTTCTTT. The J gene is TRBJ1-1, the V gene TRBV20-1, with D possibly matching TRBD1 (6 bases). V gave up 5 bases and J gave up 5 bases, with 18 bases separating them. This CDR3 contains 14 residues. CDR1 DFQATT and CDR2 SNEGSKA come from the germline V gene (reference sequence).

This rearrangement joins TRBV27 to TRBJ2-7, with TRBD1 matching over 9 bases. V was pared by 4 bases and J by 0 bases, with 4 bases of the junction left unmatched. CDR3 size: 15 residues. The V gene's germline CDR1 is MNHEY and CDR2 SMNVEV (reference sequence). In DNA, the CDR3 is TGTGCCAGCAGTTACAGGGGGCAGAGCTCCTACGAGCAGTACTTC. This gives the protein CASSYRGQSSYEQYF.

This clonotype was seen many times. The junction shows a germline mismatch at one end, possibly a read error. The CDR3 sequence: CASSQDRQIFGF. CDR3 coding DNA: TGCGCCAGCAGCCAAGATCGCCAGATTTTTGGCTTT. The chain uses TRBV4-1 and TRBJ1-1, with D hard to call. Germline lookup yields CDR1 MGHRA and CDR2 YSYEKL. CDR3 size: 12 residues.

Notes on this clonotype: The CDR3 does not close with the conserved phenylalanine or tryptophan, likely indicating a read error. The genes are TRBV7-9 and TRBJ2-7; possible D gene TRBD2, 5 bases. There are 13 residues in the CDR3. Germline loops: CDR1 SEHNR, CDR2 FQNEAQ (reference sequence). V was cut by 5 bases and J by 2 bases, with 10 bases left in between. CDR3 nucleotides: TGTGCCAGCAGCCCCTCCGGGACCTACGAGCAGTACTCC. As protein: CASSPSGTYEQYS.

This clonotype came up many times. The DNA of the CDR3 is TGTGCCAGCCGTACCGACAGGGCTGGGGCCAACGTCCTGACTTTC. Translation gives CASRTDRAGANVLTF. V and J are TRBV6-2 or TRBV6-3 and TRBJ2-6; 7 bases map to TRBD1. The CDR3 covers 15 residues. From germline, CDR1 is MNHEY and CDR2 SVGEGT. Trimming at V came to 8 bases and at J to 2 bases, leaving 6 bases not matched to a gene.

This clonotype has more than one count but fewer than ten. The chain recombines TRBV4-1 with TRBJ1-5; possibly TRBD1 for D (5 bases). Trimming stripped 1 base from V and 8 bases from J, with 15 bases between. Germline loops: CDR1 MGHRA, CDR2 YSYEKL. This CDR3 comprises 15 residues. Written as DNA, the CDR3 is TGCGCCAGCAGCCAAGGGGCAGGTGGGACGGAGCCCCAGCATTTT. It codes for CASSQGAGGTEPQHF.

This clonotype was recorded at least ten times. This chain uses TRBV28 with TRBJ2-2; 11 positions match TRBD1. Losses at the gene ends were 4 bases for V and 7 bases for J; bases not matched to a gene: 8. This CDR3 region has 16 residues. Per germline, CDR1 MDHEN and CDR2 SYDVKM. CDR3 amino acids: CASSSRDRGSSGELFF. The CDR3 region has the DNA TGTGCCAGCAGTTCCCGGGACAGGGGGTCGAGCGGGGAGCTGTTTTTT.

The J gene is TRBJ2-2, the V gene TRBV15; D uncertain. The CDR3 runs 15 residues. The germline gives CDR1 LNHNV, CDR2 YYDKDF (reference sequence). With 0 bases removed from V and 7 bases from J, the gap between germline ends came to 12 bases. The CDR3 reads CATSRDMGGVGELFF. CDR3 DNA sequence: TGTGCCACCAGCAGAGATATGGGTGGTGTCGGGGAGCTGTTTTTT.

J is TRBJ2-1 and V is TRBV28; 9 bases fit TRBD1. The CDR3 runs to 16 residues. CDR1 MDHEN and CDR2 SYDVKM come from the germline V gene. V lost 8 bases to trimming and J lost 7 bases; unmatched junction nucleotides: 15. The DNA of the CDR3 is TGTGCCAGCGCTCCCTGGAGGGACAGGGTAGAAAATGAGCAGTTCTTC. This encodes CASAPWRDRVENEQFF.

This clonotype was counted at least ten times. This rearrangement joins TRBV12-3 or TRBV12-4 to TRBJ2-3, with D possibly TRBD1 on 6 matching bases. The CDR3 has 15 residues. V was shortened by 6 bases and J by 5 bases, with 18 bases between the two germline ends. CDR3 in amino acids: CASRHTGKGEDTQYF. The CDR3, as DNA: TGTGCCAGCAGACACACAGGGAAAGGAGAAGATACGCAGTATTTT.

This chain connects TRBV19 to TRBJ2-7; tentatively, D is TRBD2 (6 bases). The CDR3 consists of 15 residues. V was clipped by 3 bases and J by 12 bases, with 24 bases between them. From germline, CDR1 is LNHDA and CDR2 SQIVND (reference sequence). CDR3 residues: CASSIPGTQGDNLYF. DNA for the CDR3: TGTGCCAGTAGTATTCCCGGGACTCAGGGTGATAATCTGTACTTC.

This clonotype was counted only a few times. The rearrangement uses TRBV19 and TRBJ2-5, with D perhaps matching TRBD2 (6 bases). V was clipped by 4 bases and J by 4 bases, with 22 bases between them. This CDR3 is built from 17 residues. Germline loops: CDR1 LNHDA, CDR2 SQIVND (reference sequence). The CDR3 loop is CASSKSRDFQVGETQYF. Here the CDR3 DNA reads TGTGCCAGTAGTAAGTCCCGGGACTTCCAGGTCGGAGAGACCCAGTACTTC. Full variable domain (missing parts from reference TRBV19 and TRBJ2-5): DGGITQSPKYLFRKEGQNVTLSCEQNLNHDAMYWYRQDPGQGLRLIYYSQIVNDFQKGDIAEGYSVSREKKESFPLTVTSAQKNPTAFYLCASSKSRDFQVGETQYFGPGTRLLVL.

The rearrangement uses TRBV29-1 and TRBJ1-3; D call uncertain. Trimming left V 6 bases short and J 0 bases short, with 21 bases between. CDR3 length: 17 amino acids. CDR1 is SQVTM and CDR2 is ANQGSEA in the germline V gene. CDR3 loop: CSVPSGYKLISGNTIYF. The CDR3 DNA reads TGCAGCGTCCCGTCGGGCTACAAGTTAATCTCTGGAAACACCATATATTTT.

This clonotype was recorded many times. This chain connects TRBV20-1 to TRBJ2-3, with D perhaps matching TRBD1 (6 bases). Germline V gene data show CDR1 as DFQATT and CDR2 as SNEGSKA (reference sequence). Trimming removed 0 bases from V and 5 bases from J, with 21 bases in between. CDR3 length: 17 amino acids. The CDR3 loop reads CSARERGTSVPEDTQYF. The CDR3 DNA reads TGCAGTGCTAGAGAAAGGGGGACCTCCGTTCCCGAAGATACGCAGTATTTT.

This clonotype was seen ten or more times. This chain links TRBV12-5 with TRBJ2-1; TRBD1 might be the D (5 bases). From germline, CDR1 is LGHNT and CDR2 FRNRAP. Trimming took 0 bases from V and 2 from J, leaving 11 bases between them. The CDR3 is made up of 16 amino acids. This chain's CDR3 is CASGLVDRMTYNEQFF. The CDR3 DNA is TGTGCTAGTGGTTTGGTAGACAGAATGACCTACAATGAGCAGTTCTTC.

This clonotype was seen a few times. The V and J genes are TRBV27 and TRBJ2-7; 12 bases align to TRBD2. This CDR3 region has 16 residues. J lost 7 bases, V lost 6 bases, and 13 bases had no gene match. Germline CDR1 is MNHEY and CDR2 is SMNVEV (reference sequence). CDR3 coding DNA: TGTGCCAGCAGCCTACTAGCGGGGGGCCATGCGTGGGAGCAGTACTTC. Residues: CASSLLAGGHAWEQYF.

In this sample, this clonotype turned up many times. V usage is TRBV7-8 and J usage is TRBJ1-2; D unresolved. The CDR3 sequence is 13 residues long. The germline V and J ends were trimmed by 2 bases and 2 bases, with 6 bases remaining between them. Per germline, CDR1 SGHVS and CDR2 FQNEAQ. CDR3: CASSLSVNYGYTF. The CDR3 DNA reads as TGTGCCAGCAGCTTATCTGTAAACTATGGCTACACCTTC.

This CDR3 is CASSLLPTRGAVTDTQYF. CDR3 sequence (DNA): TGTGCCAGCAGCCTACTTCCAACGCGGGGGGCTGTCACAGATACGCAGTATTTT. V is TRBV4-2 and J is TRBJ2-3; 8 nucleotides agree with TRBD2. V trimming: 4 bases; J trimming: 2 bases; junction bases outside the gene matches: 14. The CDR3 runs to 18 residues. The germline gives CDR1 LGHNA, CDR2 YNFKEQ.

V is TRBV28 and J is TRBJ2-1; the D is unclear. Germline CDR1 reads MDHEN; CDR2 reads SYDVKM. The germline V and J ends were trimmed by 3 bases and 5 bases, with 8 bases remaining between them. The CDR3 spans 13 residues. In DNA, the CDR3 is TGTGCCAGCAGTTTTGATGGGGACAATGAGCAGTTCTTC. Amino acids: CASSFDGDNEQFF.

This clonotype was recorded a few times. This rearrangement joins TRBV4-1 to TRBJ2-2, with 10 bases identical to TRBD2. V shed 8 bases and J 1 base; nucleotides not matched to a gene: 4. Germline V lookup: CDR1 MGHRA, CDR2 YSYEKL. The CDR3 consists of 15 residues. The DNA for the CDR3 is TGCGCCAGCGGACTAGCGGACTGGAACACCGGGGAGCTGTTTTTT. This codes for CASGLADWNTGELFF.

This rearrangement joins TRBV14 to TRBJ2-7; D perhaps matches TRBD2 (5 bases). The V end lost 2 bases, the J end lost 3 bases, and 11 bases lay between the germline ends. The germline CDR1 and CDR2 sequences are SGHDN and FVKESK. CDR3 length: 14 residues. DNA of the CDR3: TGTGCCAGCAGCCAAAGCGGATTAATCTACGAGCAGTACTTC. Translating it yields CASSQSGLIYEQYF.

This clonotype was seen a handful of times. V is TRBV27 and J is TRBJ1-2, with a tentative D call TRBD1 (5 bases). Germline loops: CDR1 MNHEY, CDR2 SMNVEV (reference sequence). Trimming stripped 3 bases from V and 4 bases from J, with 12 bases between. CDR3 length: 14 residues. The chain's CDR3 is CASSFGGASYGYTF. The CDR3 nucleotides read TGTGCCAGCAGTTTCGGAGGGGCGAGCTATGGCTACACCTTC.

This clonotype came up many times. This CDR3 reads CASSGGQGNSPLHF. DNA for the CDR3: TGTGCCAGCAGCGGGGGACAGGGGAATTCACCCCTCCACTTT. The chain couples TRBV7-6 to TRBJ1-6, with TRBD1 matching over 10 bases. The length of the CDR3 is 14 residues. Per germline, CDR1 SGHVS and CDR2 FNYEAQ. Germline trimming cut 5 bases from V and 7 bases from J; bases unmatched to any gene: 2.

This clonotype has at least ten counts. The V and J genes are TRBV7-2 and TRBJ1-2; D not certain. V gave up 1 base and J gave up 6 bases, with 18 bases separating them. The CDR3 length is 16 residues. Germline CDR1 and CDR2: SGHTA and FQGNSA. The CDR3 protein is CASSLGTSRLPHGYTF. The CDR3 DNA sequence: TGTGCCAGCAGCTTAGGCACCTCACGGCTACCCCATGGCTACACCTTC.

The chain recombines TRBV6-2 or TRBV6-3 with TRBJ2-1, with D possibly being TRBD1 (6 bases). Germline V CDR1 and CDR2: MNHEY, SVGEGT. Trimming shortened V by 3 bases and J by 5 bases, and 20 bases separated the two germline ends. CDR3 length: 17 amino acids. The CDR3 sequence is CASSYTSRQGPNNEQFF. For the CDR3, the DNA is TGTGCCAGCAGTTATACCTCCCGGCAGGGGCCAAACAATGAGCAGTTCTTC.

The chain employs TRBV20-1 and TRBJ2-7, with 10 bases fitting TRBD1. In germline, CDR1 is DFQATT, CDR2 SNEGSKA (reference sequence). This CDR3 region has 12 residues. Trimming removed 5 bases from V and 5 bases from J; junction bases left unmatched: 3. The CDR3 loop reads CSAPGTGDEQYF. In DNA, the CDR3 is TGCAGTGCTCCAGGGACAGGGGACGAGCAGTACTTC.

This clonotype was seen ten or more times. The chain carries TRBV11-3 and TRBJ2-5; D tentatively fits TRBD1 or TRBD2 (5 bases each). V gave up 5 bases and J gave up 3 bases, with 16 bases separating them. This CDR3 is 15 amino acids long. From germline, CDR1 is SGHNT and CDR2 YENEEA. Written as DNA, the CDR3 is TGTGCCAGCAGCCCTTCGGGGCTAGACAAAGAGACCCAGTACTTC. Translating gives CASSPSGLDKETQYF.